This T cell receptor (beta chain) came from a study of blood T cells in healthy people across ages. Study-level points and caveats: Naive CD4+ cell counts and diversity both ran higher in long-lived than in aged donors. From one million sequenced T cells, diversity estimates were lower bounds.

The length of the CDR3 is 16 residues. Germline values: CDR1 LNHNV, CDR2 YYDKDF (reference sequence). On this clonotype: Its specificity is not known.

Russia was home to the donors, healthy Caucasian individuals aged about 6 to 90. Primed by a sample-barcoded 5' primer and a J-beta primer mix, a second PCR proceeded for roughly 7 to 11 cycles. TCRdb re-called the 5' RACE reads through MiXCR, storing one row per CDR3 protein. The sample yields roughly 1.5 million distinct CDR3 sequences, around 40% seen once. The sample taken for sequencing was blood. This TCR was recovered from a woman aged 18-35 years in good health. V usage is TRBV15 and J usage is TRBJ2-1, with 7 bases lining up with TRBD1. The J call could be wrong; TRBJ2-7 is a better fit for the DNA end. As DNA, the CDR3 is TGTGCCACCAGCAGTAGGCGACAGGGTGCCTACAATGAGCAGTACTTC. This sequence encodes CATSSRRQGAYNEQYF.